Below are 18 T cell receptor beta chains sequenced from a single sample in a study of neoadjuvant anti-PD-1 for oral cavity cancer. Produced via immunoSEQ multiplex PCR; TCRdb's table is partial and in-frame only. The table records roughly 14,000 clones, about 81% of them present only once. The time point is: after neoadjuvant nivolumab, at surgical resection. The source was PBMCs, collected after nivolumab (anti-PD-1) treatment. Receptors were obtained from a person aged 35 to 85 with oral cavity squamous cell carcinoma.

This CDR3 is CATSRDPTNEKLFF. In DNA form, the CDR3 reads TGTGCCACCAGTCGAGACCCAACTAATGAAAAACTGTTTTTT. V usage is TRBV15 and J usage is TRBJ1-4; D is ambiguous. Trimming stripped 6 bases from V and 0 bases from J, with 8 bases between. This CDR3 is built from 14 residues. Germline V gene data show CDR1 as LNHNV and CDR2 as YYDKDF (reference sequence).

The chain joins TRBV5-1 to TRBJ1-4, with D hard to call. Germline CDR1 and CDR2: SGHRS and YFSETQ. V lost 0 bases, J lost 2 bases, and 8 bases lay in between. The CDR3 loop spans 15 amino acids. Here the CDR3 DNA reads TGCGCCAGCAGCTTGGCCCAGAGGACTAATGAAAAACTGTTTTTT. This encodes CASSLAQRTNEKLFF.

V and J are TRBV7-2 and TRBJ1-5; no clear D gene. Germline CDR1 reads SGHTA; CDR2 reads FQGNSA. V gave up 8 bases and J gave up 6 bases, with 14 bases separating them. This CDR3 region has 13 residues. CDR3 protein: CASQEAGVQPQHF. CDR3 sequence (DNA): TGTGCCAGCCAAGAGGCTGGGGTTCAGCCCCAGCATTTT.

The genes are TRBV7-6 and TRBJ2-3; TRBD2 aligns across 10 bases. Looked up from germline, CDR1 is SGHVS and CDR2 is FNYEAQ. The CDR3 spans 15 residues. Trimming cost V 4 bases and J 4 bases; bases outside gene matches: 5. CDR3: CASSSSGGAADTQYF. CDR3 DNA sequence: TGTGCCAGCAGCTCAAGCGGGGGGGCCGCAGATACGCAGTATTTT.

This chain joins TRBV10-2 and TRBJ1-5, with unresolved D. V lost 6 bases and J lost 4, with 13 bases in between. Germline V gene data show CDR1 as WSHSY and CDR2 as SAAADI. This CDR3 comprises 14 residues. The CDR3 DNA is TGCGCCAGCAGGGCGGAACTCTCGAATCAGCCCCAGCATTTT. It encodes CASRAELSNQPQHF.

The V and J genes are TRBV27 and TRBJ2-6, with D hard to call. Germline V gives CDR1 MNHEY, CDR2 SMNVEV (reference sequence). The CDR3 loop spans 15 amino acids. Between the trimmed V and J ends, which lost 2 bases and 0 bases, there was a span of 5 bases. The CDR3 DNA reads as TGTGCCAGCAGTTTAAGTGGCTCTGGGGCCAACGTCCTGACTTTC. Residues: CASSLSGSGANVLTF.

The chain links TRBV28 to TRBJ2-7; TRBD2 matches 7 bases. Germline V CDR1 and CDR2: MDHEN, SYDVKM. Germline trimming cut 4 bases from V and 5 bases from J; bases unmatched to any gene: 11. This CDR3 has 15 residues. The CDR3 DNA reads as TGTGCCAGCAGTTCCCACGGGACTAAAAAAAACGAGCAGTACTTC. Protein product: CASSSHGTKKNEQYF.

V and J are TRBV28 and TRBJ2-3; TRBD2 matches at 9 bases. CDR1 is MDHEN, CDR2 SYDVKM, per germline. CDR3 length: 15 amino acids. Losses at the gene ends were 6 bases for V and 4 bases for J; bases not matched to a gene: 8. The CDR3 region has the DNA TGTGCCAGCAGACCGGGACTAGCTTCTCCAGATACGCAGTATTTT. It codes for CASRPGLASPDTQYF.

The V gene is TRBV14, the J gene TRBJ2-1; D gene ambiguous. This CDR3 contains 14 residues. Germline V lookup: CDR1 SGHDN, CDR2 FVKESK. The V gene lost 6 bases and the J gene lost 9 bases, with 18 bases spanning the gap. The CDR3 sequence is CASSRFEGFGEQFF. In nucleotides, the CDR3 is TGTGCCAGCAGTCGATTTGAAGGGTTCGGTGAGCAGTTCTTC.

This clone was detected only a few times. The genes are TRBV4-1 and TRBJ1-3; unclear D gene. The CDR3 length is 15 residues. Per germline, CDR1 MGHRA and CDR2 YSYEKL. Trimming took 2 bases from V and 1 from J, leaving 9 bases between them. Written as DNA, the CDR3 is TGCGCCAGCAGCCAATTAGGGATGTCTGGAAACACCATATATTTT. Encoded protein: CASSQLGMSGNTIYF.

This chain links TRBV5-4 with TRBJ2-6; D is ambiguous. Germline CDR1 SGHNT, CDR2 YYREEE (reference sequence). V was trimmed by 1 base and J by 0 bases, leaving 8 bases between them. The CDR3 runs to 16 residues. DNA for the CDR3: TGTGCCAGCAGCTTGCTCAGCCACTCTGGGGCCAACGTCCTGACTTTC. Its protein is CASSLLSHSGANVLTF.

The chain employs TRBV9 and TRBJ2-5, with 9 bases lining up with TRBD2. Germline trimming cut 3 bases from V and 5 bases from J; bases unmatched to any gene: 8. The CDR3 runs 15 residues. Germline lookup yields CDR1 SGDLS and CDR2 YYNGEE. The DNA of the CDR3 is TGTGCCAGCAGCGGGGGGTTGACTAGCGGTGAGACCCAGTACTTC. This sequence encodes CASSGGLTSGETQYF.

The chain employs TRBV27 and TRBJ1-2; TRBD1 might be the D (5 bases). CDR3 length: 16 amino acids. Germline V gene sequence: CDR1 MNHEY, CDR2 SMNVEV (reference sequence). The V end lost 4 bases, the J end lost 4 bases, and 19 bases lay between the germline ends. CDR3 DNA sequence: TGTGCCAGCAGTTCTATTTTGCTAGGCGGGGGCTATGGCTACACCTTC. This gives the protein CASSSILLGGGYGYTF.

The chain links TRBV25-1 to TRBJ1-4; D is possibly TRBD1 (5 bases). The length of the CDR3 is 15 residues. Trimming removed 2 bases from V and 8 bases from J, with 15 bases in between. Germline values: CDR1 MGHDK, CDR2 SYGVNS. The CDR3 nucleotides are TGTGCCAGCAGTGAACTCTTGCGTCCAGGGGAAAAACTGTTTTTT. It is translated as CASSELLRPGEKLFF.

The chain combines TRBV11-2 with TRBJ1-5; 9 bases line up with TRBD1. The CDR3 totals 13 residues. Germline values: CDR1 SGHAT, CDR2 FQNNGV. Losses at the gene ends were 5 bases for V and 7 bases for J; bases not matched to a gene: 3. The CDR3 spells CASSRDRAQPQHF. The CDR3, as DNA: TGTGCCAGCAGCCGGGACAGGGCACAGCCCCAGCATTTT.

The J gene is TRBJ2-2, the V gene TRBV7-9; D possibly matches TRBD1 or TRBD2 (5 bases each). V dropped 8 bases and J dropped 7 bases, with 20 bases sitting between them. This CDR3 contains 15 residues. Germline CDR1 reads SEHNR; CDR2 reads FQNEAQ (reference sequence). CDR3 sequence: CASALVSGRVGELFF. The CDR3 region has the DNA TGTGCCAGCGCCCTGGTCTCGGGGCGTGTCGGGGAGCTGTTTTTT.

The chain employs TRBV10-3 and TRBJ1-1; possibly TRBD1 for D (5 bases). V was pared by 11 bases and J by 3 bases, with 25 bases between. The CDR3 totals 16 residues. Germline V gene lookup returns CDR1 ENHRY and CDR2 SYGVKD. In nucleotides, the CDR3 is TGTGCCGTCGGAACCCAAGCCCTAACAGGTCACACTGAAGCTTTCTTT. Its protein product is CAVGTQALTGHTEAFF.

The V call is TRBV4-1, the J call TRBJ2-1; D call uncertain. V lost 3 bases to trimming and J lost 4 bases, with 7 bases between them. Germline V gene sequence: CDR1 MGHRA, CDR2 YSYEKL. This CDR3 region has 13 residues. The CDR3 sequence is CASSHQMYNEQFF. CDR3 DNA: TGCGCCAGCAGCCACCAGATGTACAATGAGCAGTTCTTC.